The subject of this entry is one T cell receptor beta chain. Sorting used thawed, overnight-rested PBMC stained with anti-CD3, a viability dye and GMM-loaded CD1B tetramer. The lipid loaded on the CD1B tetramers was C32 glucose monomycolate from Rhodococcus equi. Tetramer-sorted PBMC had been CD14 monocyte-depleted before freezing. The CDR3 contains 14 residues. V was shortened by 2 bases and J by 8 bases, with 12 bases between the two germline ends. Germline values: CDR1 MNHNS, CDR2 SASEGT. This sample is part of a study of T cells in tuberculosis. No alpha-beta pairing information exists for these sequences. Sequenced by immunoSEQ multiplex PCR; TCRdb stores in-frame clones only, minus some. The repertoire has 85,000 to 100,000 clones, approximately 91% of them found once; the top ten carry 1.5% to 2%.

The clonotype comes from an adult woman with latent tuberculosis. This chain uses TRBV6-1 with TRBJ2-2; D is perhaps TRBD1 (5 bases). The sequenced material came from CD1b-GMM tetramer-negative cells sorted from PBMCs. CDR3 DNA sequence: TGTGCCAGCAGTGAAAGGGGTCCCCCAGGGGAGCTGTTTTTT. It specifies CASSERGPPGELFF.